This T cell receptor (beta chain) was profiled in a study of T cells in Graves' hyperthyroidism and ophthalmopathy (dated by TCRdb to about 2019). Turning to the overall study: Peripheral blood was collected at initial diagnosis, before any treatment. Following sampling, methimazole starting at 30 mg daily was given to hyperthyroidism patients, and high-dose intravenous methylprednisolone was given to ophthalmopathy patients. The paper reports TCR Vbeta CDR3 sequencing of some 140 peripheral blood samples: some 41 ophthalmopathy, about 75 hyperthyroidism and around 17 progressor patients. The 75 to 100 discovery patients were randomly split 7:3 into training and test sets. Thyroid tissue and blood T-cell repertoires from about six Graves' hyperthyroidism patients were also compared in the study. Prospective prediction of ophthalmopathy was tested in an independent validation cohort of fewer than 20 hyperthyroidism patients and roughly 16 patients who later progressed to ophthalmopathy. To identify TCR V-J signatures that set the groups apart, the researchers used a discovery cohort of about a hundred patients, made up of around 40 with Graves' ophthalmopathy and 57 with stable Graves' hyperthyroidism. The paper as a whole reports these results and caveats: A model built on a 13 V-J signature distinguished ophthalmopathy from stable hyperthyroidism, reaching around 90% sensitivity and 81.08% specificity in cross-validation and 80%/75% in testing. Most expanded thyroid clonotypes (frequency above 0.001) were also detected in blood, suggesting blood repertoires may reflect thyroid immune responses. In validation, the model predicted progression to ophthalmopathy with roughly 70% sensitivity and roughly 72% specificity, a median of about 6.7 months before onset. Sample size was not statistically predetermined, and investigators were not blinded to group allocation.

The TCR beta CDR3 regions were amplified from the RNA transcripts. A first-round RT-PCR of the TCR CDR3 used the HTBI primer set with the Qiagen OneStep RT-PCR kit. Libraries were constructed in a second round of multiplex PCR, after which size selection and purification were carried out. Sequencing of the libraries was done on an Illumina HiSeq2000 using paired-end 100 bp reads. The authors processed their data as follows. SOAPnuke was used to process the raw data, throwing out any read that contained adapters or uncalled bases, had a mean Phred below 15, or lacked an exact constant-primer or identifier match. High-quality paired reads were merged using COPE v1.2.5, and each unique nucleotide sequence was defined as a clonotype. MiTCR v1.1 was used to align clonotypes to the IMGT TRBV, TRBD and TRBJ reference segments. Only V-J combinations with frequency above 0.0001, covering approximately 99% of repertoires, were analysed. A TCS score was defined as the ratio of F50 (clonal expansion) to E x V (chaos), with BLOSUM62-based TCRdist applied between CDR3 peptides within each V-J. Welch's t-statistics and random forest reduced approximately 520 V-J features to roughly 13, which were used in a naive Bayes classifier (R e1071). TCRdb trimmed the raw reads at Q25, called clones with MiXCR and kept productive beta chains. Every distinct CDR3 protein forms one entry, paired with its most common genes and DNA. The V and J calls and clone size are TCRdb's, not the authors'. This sample holds about 340,000 distinct CDR3 sequences; 15% to 20% were observed only once. The leading ten clones occupy around 47% of the sample.

Stable Graves' hyperthyroidism was defined as no progression to ophthalmopathy during 18 months of follow-up. Hyperthyroidism patients were aged 18 to 65 years and newly diagnosed, with disease duration of less than 2 months. Any patient with an uncontrolled infection, another autoimmune disease, pregnancy or lactation was excluded. Diagnoses were established on the basis of clinical symptoms, serum thyroxine and TRAb, thyroid ultrasound, and orbital computed tomography. PBMCs were separated from roughly 10 ml of fresh peripheral blood using Ficoll-Paque density gradient centrifugation. Total RNA was extracted with Trizol reagent, and quality was checked on an Agilent 2100 Bioanalyzer. This clonotype was picked up many times. This receptor's antigen is unknown. Base qualities are missing; no much larger clone stands one base away. This TCR derives from a woman between 45 and 65 years old with Graves' hyperthyroidism. Material: blood.

The CDR3 sequence is CSARLDRGNTEAFF. The DNA is as follows: TGCAGTGCTAGACTCGACAGGGGGAACACTGAAGCTTTCTTT. The sequence joins TRBV20-1 to TRBJ1-1, with 8 bases in between that match TRBD1. Ends trimmed: V by 2 bases, J by 1 base; bases unmatched to a gene: 3. Including the terminal cysteine and phenylalanine, the CDR3 comprises 14 residues. CDR3 DNA only is kept here, 42 bases in frame from base 1. The germline V gene (reference sequence) specifies DFQATT as CDR1 and SNEGSKA as CDR2.